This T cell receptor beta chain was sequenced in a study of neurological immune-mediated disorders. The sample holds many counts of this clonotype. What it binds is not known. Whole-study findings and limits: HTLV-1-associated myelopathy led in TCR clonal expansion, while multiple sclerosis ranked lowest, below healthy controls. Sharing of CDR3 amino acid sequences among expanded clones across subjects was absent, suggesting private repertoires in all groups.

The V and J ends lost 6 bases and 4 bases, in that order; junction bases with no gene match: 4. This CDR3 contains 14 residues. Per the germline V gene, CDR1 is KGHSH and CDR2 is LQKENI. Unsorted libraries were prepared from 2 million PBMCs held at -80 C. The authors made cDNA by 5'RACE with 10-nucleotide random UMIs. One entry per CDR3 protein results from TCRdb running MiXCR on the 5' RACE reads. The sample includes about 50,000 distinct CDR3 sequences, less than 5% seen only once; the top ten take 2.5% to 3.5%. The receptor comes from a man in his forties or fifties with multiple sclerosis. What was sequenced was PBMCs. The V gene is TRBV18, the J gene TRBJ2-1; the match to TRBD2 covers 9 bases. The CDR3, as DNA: TGTGCCAGCTCCCTTAGCGGGAGATACAATGAGCAGTTCTTC. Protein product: CASSLSGRYNEQFF.